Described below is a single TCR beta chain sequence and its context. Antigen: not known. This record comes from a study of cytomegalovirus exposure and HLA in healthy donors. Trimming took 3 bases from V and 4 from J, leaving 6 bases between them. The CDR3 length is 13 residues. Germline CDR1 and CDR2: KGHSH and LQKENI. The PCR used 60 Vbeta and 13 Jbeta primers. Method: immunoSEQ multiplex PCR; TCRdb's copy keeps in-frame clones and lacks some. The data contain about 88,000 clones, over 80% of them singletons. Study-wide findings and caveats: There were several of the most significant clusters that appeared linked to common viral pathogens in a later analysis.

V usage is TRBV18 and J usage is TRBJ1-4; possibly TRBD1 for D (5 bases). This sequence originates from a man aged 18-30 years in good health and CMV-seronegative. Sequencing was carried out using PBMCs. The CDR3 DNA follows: TGTGCCAGCTCACCCGGACATAATGAAAAACTGTTTTTT. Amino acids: CASSPGHNEKLFF.